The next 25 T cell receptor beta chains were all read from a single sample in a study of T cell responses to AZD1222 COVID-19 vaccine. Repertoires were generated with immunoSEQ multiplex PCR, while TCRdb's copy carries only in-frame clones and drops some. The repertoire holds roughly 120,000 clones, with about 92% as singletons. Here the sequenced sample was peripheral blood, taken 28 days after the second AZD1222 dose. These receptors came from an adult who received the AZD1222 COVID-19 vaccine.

CDR3 region: CASSFGTRSGNTIYF. In DNA form, the CDR3 reads TGTGCCAGCAGTTTCGGGACCCGGTCTGGAAACACCATATATTTT. This chain uses TRBV5-4 with TRBJ1-3; D is possibly TRBD1 (5 bases). There are 15 residues in the CDR3. Germline V gene data show CDR1 as SGHNT and CDR2 as YYREEE (reference sequence). The V gene lost 5 bases and the J gene lost 1 base, with 13 bases spanning the gap.

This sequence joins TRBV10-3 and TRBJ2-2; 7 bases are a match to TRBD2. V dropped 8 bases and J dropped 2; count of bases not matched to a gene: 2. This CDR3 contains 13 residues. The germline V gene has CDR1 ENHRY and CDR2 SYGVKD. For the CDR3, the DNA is TGTGCCATCGCTAGCGGTAACACCGGGGAGCTGTTTTTT. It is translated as CAIASGNTGELFF.

The chain's CDR3 is CASSEVRGGQPQHF. The CDR3 DNA is TGTGCCAGCAGCGAGGTCAGGGGAGGACAGCCCCAGCATTTT. The chain is built from TRBV5-5 and TRBJ1-5; D perhaps matches TRBD1 (6 bases). This CDR3 spans 14 amino acids. Trimming cost V 4 bases and J 7 bases, with 15 bases left between them. CDR1 is SGHKS, CDR2 YYEKEE, per germline (reference sequence).

CDR3 sequence (DNA): TGTGCCAGCAGCTTGAGCGGGGAAGATACGCAGTATTTT. This translates into CASSLSGEDTQYF. This chain links TRBV7-2 with TRBJ2-3; 7 positions match TRBD2. This CDR3 is built from 13 residues. V lost 3 bases, J lost 5 bases, and 2 bases stayed unmatched. Germline loops: CDR1 SGHTA, CDR2 FQGNSA.

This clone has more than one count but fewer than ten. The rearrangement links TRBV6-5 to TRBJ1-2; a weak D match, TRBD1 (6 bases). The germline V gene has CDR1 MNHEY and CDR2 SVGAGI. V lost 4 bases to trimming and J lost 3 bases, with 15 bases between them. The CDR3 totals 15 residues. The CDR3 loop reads CASSSAGAGYYGYTF. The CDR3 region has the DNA TGTGCCAGCAGTTCCGCGGGGGCGGGGTACTATGGCTACACCTTC.

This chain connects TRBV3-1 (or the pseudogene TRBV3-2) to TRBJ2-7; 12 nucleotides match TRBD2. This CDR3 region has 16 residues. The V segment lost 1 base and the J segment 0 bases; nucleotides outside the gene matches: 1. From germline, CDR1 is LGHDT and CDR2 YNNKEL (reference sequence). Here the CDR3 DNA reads TGTGCCAGCAGCCAAGGACTAGCGGGGGACTCCTACGAGCAGTACTTC. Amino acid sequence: CASSQGLAGDSYEQYF.

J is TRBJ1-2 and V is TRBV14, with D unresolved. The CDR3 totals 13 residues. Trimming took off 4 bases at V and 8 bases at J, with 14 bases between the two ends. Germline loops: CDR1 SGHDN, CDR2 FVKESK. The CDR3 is CASSPIRGSGYTF. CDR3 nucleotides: TGTGCCAGCAGCCCAATTAGAGGGAGCGGCTACACCTTC.

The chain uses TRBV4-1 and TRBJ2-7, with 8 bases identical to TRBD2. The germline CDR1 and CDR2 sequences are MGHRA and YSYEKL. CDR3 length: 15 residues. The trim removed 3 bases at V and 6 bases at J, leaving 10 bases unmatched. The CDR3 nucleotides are TGCGCCAGCAGCCACTGGACTAGCAGGTCCGCCGAGCAGTACTTC. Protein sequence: CASSHWTSRSAEQYF.

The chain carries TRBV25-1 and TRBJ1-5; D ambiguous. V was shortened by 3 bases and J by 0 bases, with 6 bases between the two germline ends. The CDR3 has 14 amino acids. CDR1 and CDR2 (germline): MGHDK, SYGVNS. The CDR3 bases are TGTGCCAGCAGTGATCTGGATAGCAATCAGCCCCAGCATTTT. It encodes CASSDLDSNQPQHF.

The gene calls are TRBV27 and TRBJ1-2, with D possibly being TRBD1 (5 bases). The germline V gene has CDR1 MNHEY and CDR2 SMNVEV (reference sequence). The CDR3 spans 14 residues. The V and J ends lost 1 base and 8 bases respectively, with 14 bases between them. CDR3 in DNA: TGTGCCAGCAGTTTATTAGGAGGGGTGGACGGCTACACCTTC. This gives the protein CASSLLGGVDGYTF.

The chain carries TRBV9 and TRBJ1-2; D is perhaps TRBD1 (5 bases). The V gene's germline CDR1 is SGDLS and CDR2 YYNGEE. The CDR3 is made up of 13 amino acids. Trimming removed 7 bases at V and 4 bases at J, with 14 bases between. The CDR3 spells CASSLGGIYGYTF. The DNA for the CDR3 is TGTGCCAGCTCCCTGGGGGGGATCTATGGCTACACCTTC. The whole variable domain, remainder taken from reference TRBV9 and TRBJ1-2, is DSGVTQTPKHLITATGQRVTLRCSPRSGDLSVYWYQQSLDQGLQFLIQYYNGEERAKGNILERFSAQQFPDLHSELNLSSLELGDSALYFCASSLGGIYGYTFGSGTRLTVV.

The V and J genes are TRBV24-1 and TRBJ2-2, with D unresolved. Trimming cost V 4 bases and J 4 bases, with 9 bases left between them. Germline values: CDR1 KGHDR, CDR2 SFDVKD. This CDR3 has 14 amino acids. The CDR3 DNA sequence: TGTGCCACCAGTGACAGACAAGCCACCGGGGAGCTGTTTTTT. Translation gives CATSDRQATGELFF.

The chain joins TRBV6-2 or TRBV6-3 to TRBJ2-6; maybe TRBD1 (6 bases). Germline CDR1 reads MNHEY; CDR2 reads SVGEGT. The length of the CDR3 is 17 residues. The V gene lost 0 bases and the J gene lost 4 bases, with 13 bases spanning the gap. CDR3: CASSYSRGLSGANVLTF. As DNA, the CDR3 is TGTGCCAGCAGTTACTCGAGGGGGTTATCCGGGGCCAACGTCCTGACTTTC.

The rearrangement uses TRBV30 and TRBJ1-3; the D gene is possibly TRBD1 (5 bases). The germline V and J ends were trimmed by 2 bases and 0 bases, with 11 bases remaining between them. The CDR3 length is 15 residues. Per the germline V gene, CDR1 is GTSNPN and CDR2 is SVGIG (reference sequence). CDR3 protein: CAWSRGTPSGNTIYF. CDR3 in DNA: TGTGCCTGGAGTCGGGGGACCCCCTCTGGAAACACCATATATTTT.

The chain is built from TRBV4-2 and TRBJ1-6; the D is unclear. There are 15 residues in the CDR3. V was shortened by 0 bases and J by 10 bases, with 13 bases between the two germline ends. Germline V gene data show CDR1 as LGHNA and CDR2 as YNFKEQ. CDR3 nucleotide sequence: TGTGCCAGCAGCCAAGACAATCGAGGGTCCTCACCCCTCCACTTT. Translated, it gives CASSQDNRGSSPLHF.

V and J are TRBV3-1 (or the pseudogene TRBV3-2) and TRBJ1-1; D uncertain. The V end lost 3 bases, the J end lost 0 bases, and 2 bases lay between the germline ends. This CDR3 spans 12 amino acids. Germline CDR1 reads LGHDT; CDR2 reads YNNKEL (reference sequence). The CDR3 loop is CASSHLNTEAFF. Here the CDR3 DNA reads TGTGCCAGCAGCCACTTGAACACTGAAGCTTTCTTT.

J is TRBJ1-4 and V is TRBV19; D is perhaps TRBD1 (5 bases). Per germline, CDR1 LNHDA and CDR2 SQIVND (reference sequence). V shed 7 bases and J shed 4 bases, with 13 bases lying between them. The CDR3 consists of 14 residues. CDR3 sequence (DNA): TGTGCCAGTATTGGGACCCAGGGTAATGAAAAACTGTTTTTT. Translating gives CASIGTQGNEKLFF.

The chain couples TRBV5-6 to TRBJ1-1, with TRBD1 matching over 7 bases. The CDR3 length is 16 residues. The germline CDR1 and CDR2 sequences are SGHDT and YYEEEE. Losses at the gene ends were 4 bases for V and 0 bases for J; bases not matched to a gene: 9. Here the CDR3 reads CASSKMGQPLNTEAFF. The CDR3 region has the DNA TGTGCCAGCAGCAAAATGGGACAGCCTTTGAACACTGAAGCTTTCTTT.

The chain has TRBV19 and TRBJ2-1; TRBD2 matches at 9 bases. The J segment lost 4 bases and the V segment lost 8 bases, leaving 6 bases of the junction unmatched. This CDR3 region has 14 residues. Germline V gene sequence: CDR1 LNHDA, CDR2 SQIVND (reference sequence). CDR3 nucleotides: TGTGCCAGTGCGCTAGCGGGAATTTACAATGAGCAGTTCTTC. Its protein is CASALAGIYNEQFF. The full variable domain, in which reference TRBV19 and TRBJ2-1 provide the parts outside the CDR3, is DGGITQSPKYLFRKEGQNVTLSCEQNLNHDAMYWYRQDPGQGLRLIYYSQIVNDFQKGDIAEGYSVSREKKESFPLTVTSAQKNPTAFYLCASALAGIYNEQFFGPGTRLTVL.

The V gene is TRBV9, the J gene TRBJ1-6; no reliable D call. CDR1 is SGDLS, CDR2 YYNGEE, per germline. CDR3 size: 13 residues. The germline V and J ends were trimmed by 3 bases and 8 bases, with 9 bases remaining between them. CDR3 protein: CASSAQYDSPLHF. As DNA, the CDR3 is TGTGCCAGCAGCGCCCAGTACGATTCACCCCTCCACTTT.

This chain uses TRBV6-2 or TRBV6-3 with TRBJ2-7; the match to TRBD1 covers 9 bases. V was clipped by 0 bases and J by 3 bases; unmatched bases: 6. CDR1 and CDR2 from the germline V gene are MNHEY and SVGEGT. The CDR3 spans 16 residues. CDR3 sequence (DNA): TGTGCCAGCAGTTACTCGGGACAGGGCTGGAACTACGAGCAGTACTTC. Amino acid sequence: CASSYSGQGWNYEQYF.

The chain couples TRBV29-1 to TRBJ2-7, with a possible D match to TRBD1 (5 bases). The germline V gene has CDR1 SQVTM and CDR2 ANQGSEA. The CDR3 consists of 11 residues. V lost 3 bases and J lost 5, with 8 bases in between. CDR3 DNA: TGCAGCGTTGAGGCAGGGCACGAGCAGTACTTC. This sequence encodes CSVEAGHEQYF.

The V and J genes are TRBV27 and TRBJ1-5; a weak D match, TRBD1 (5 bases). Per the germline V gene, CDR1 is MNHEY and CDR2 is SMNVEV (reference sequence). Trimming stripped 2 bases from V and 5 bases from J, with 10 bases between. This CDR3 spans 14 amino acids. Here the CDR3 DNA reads TGTGCCAGCAGTTTACGGGTGGGGGATCAGCCCCAGCATTTT. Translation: CASSLRVGDQPQHF.

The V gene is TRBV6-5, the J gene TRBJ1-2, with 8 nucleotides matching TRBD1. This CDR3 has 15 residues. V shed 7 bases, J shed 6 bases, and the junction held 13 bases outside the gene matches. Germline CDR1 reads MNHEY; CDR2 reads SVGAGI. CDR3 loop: CASKRLDRERDGYTF. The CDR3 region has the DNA TGTGCCAGCAAGAGACTGGACAGGGAACGTGATGGCTACACCTTC.

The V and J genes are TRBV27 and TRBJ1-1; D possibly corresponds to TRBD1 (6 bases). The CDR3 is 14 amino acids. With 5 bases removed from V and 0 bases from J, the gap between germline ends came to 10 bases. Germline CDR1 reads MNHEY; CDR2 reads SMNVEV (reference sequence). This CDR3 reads CASSVNRVNTEAFF. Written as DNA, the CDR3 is TGTGCCAGCAGTGTCAACAGGGTGAACACTGAAGCTTTCTTT.